The 20 T cell receptor beta chains reported below all come from one sample, sequenced in a study of control samples from healthy donors and cancer patients. Method: immunoSEQ multiplex PCR; TCRdb's copy keeps in-frame clones and lacks some. The sample includes about 17,000 clones, 85% to 90% of them seen just once. Sequencing was performed on PBMCs. These TCRs come from a man aged 60 to 69 with head and neck cancer.

This chain connects TRBV11-3 to TRBJ1-1; D remains unclear. The CDR3 runs to 13 residues. The germline V and J ends were trimmed by 5 bases and 1 base, with 8 bases remaining between them. Germline CDR1 reads SGHNT; CDR2 reads YENEEA. The CDR3 reads CASSPHGNTEAFF. DNA for the CDR3: TGTGCCAGCAGCCCACATGGGAACACTGAAGCTTTCTTT. Combining the CDR3 with reference TRBV11-3 and TRBJ1-1 gives the whole variable domain EAGVVQSPRYKIIEKKQPVAFWCNPISGHNTLYWYLQNLGQGPELLIRYENEEAVDDSQLPKDRFSAERLKGVDSTLKIQPAELGDSAVYLCASSPHGNTEAFFGQGTRLTVV.

On this clone: The conserved phenylalanine or tryptophan normally closing the CDR3 is absent here, so this likely arose from a read error. The limits of the CDR3 on the DNA are not certain, so only TCRdb's listed CDR3 is given. The V call is TRBV13, the J call TRBJ2-3; the table calls TRBD2, which could not be checked here. 13 amino acids form the CDR3, both terminal residues included. Per germline, CDR1 PRHDT and CDR2 FYEKMQ (reference sequence). The CDR3 loop is CASSSDTSGGSLC.

The chain joins TRBV11-2 to TRBJ1-1; D unresolved. The germline gives CDR1 SGHAT, CDR2 FQNNGV. The CDR3 contains 15 residues. V shed 1 base and J shed 2 bases, with 11 bases lying between them. The CDR3 region is CASSLVAAGNTEAFF. The CDR3 DNA follows: TGTGCCAGCAGCTTAGTCGCGGCGGGAAACACTGAAGCTTTCTTT.

The chain employs TRBV5-1 and TRBJ2-7, with D possibly being TRBD1 (6 bases). The CDR3 runs to 13 residues. CDR1 and CDR2 (germline): SGHRS, YFSETQ. V was shortened by 2 bases and J by 2 bases, with 8 bases between the two germline ends. The CDR3 DNA reads as TGCGCCAGCAGCTTCGGGACAACCTACGAGCAGTACTTC. Protein sequence: CASSFGTTYEQYF. Based on the CDR3 plus reference TRBV5-1 and TRBJ2-7, the full variable domain is KAGVTQTPRYLIKTRGQQVTLSCSPISGHRSVSWYQQTPGQGLQFLFEYFSETQRNKGNFPGRFSGRQFSNSRSEMNVSTLELGDSALYLCASSFGTTYEQYFGPGTRLTVT.

This chain connects TRBV5-1 to TRBJ2-5, with TRBD1 identical over 7 bases. This CDR3 has 15 residues. Germline values: CDR1 SGHRS, CDR2 YFSETQ. V gave up 4 bases and J gave up 4 bases; unmatched junction bases: 10. Written as DNA, the CDR3 is TGCGCCAGCAGCAGAAGACAGGGTACAGCAGAGACCCAGTACTTC. Protein product: CASSRRQGTAETQYF.

The gene calls are TRBV2 and TRBJ1-2, with D perhaps matching TRBD1 (6 bases). The germline V gene has CDR1 SNHLY and CDR2 FYNNEI. The CDR3 is made up of 14 amino acids. Trimming left V 5 bases short and J 5 bases short, with 15 bases between. CDR3 in amino acids: CASSLQDSLYGYTF. The CDR3 DNA is TGTGCCAGCAGTCTGCAGGACAGCCTATATGGCTACACCTTC.

This chain links TRBV5-6 with TRBJ2-7, with TRBD1 matching 7 bases. The CDR3 extends over 14 amino acids. Germline V gene lookup returns CDR1 SGHDT and CDR2 YYEEEE. With V trimmed by 4 bases and J by 1 base, 5 bases remained unmatched. The CDR3 sequence: CASSRDRASYEQYF. In DNA form, the CDR3 reads TGTGCCAGCAGCCGTGACAGGGCATCCTACGAGCAGTACTTC.

This rearrangement joins TRBV6-5 to TRBJ1-1, with 7 bases fitting TRBD1. Germline CDR1 reads MNHEY; CDR2 reads SVGAGI. V trimming: 2 bases; J trimming: 2 bases; junction bases outside the gene matches: 2. This CDR3 has 14 amino acids. DNA of the CDR3: TGTGCCAGCAGTTACGGAGGGGGCAACACTGAAGCTTTCTTT. Protein: CASSYGGGNTEAFF.

This chain uses TRBV6-5 with TRBJ2-5, with 7 positions matching TRBD2. The length of the CDR3 is 14 residues. V shed 7 bases and J 4 bases; nucleotides not matched to a gene: 9. Germline CDR1 and CDR2: MNHEY and SVGAGI. CDR3 nucleotides: TGTGCCAGCACCACCCCTAGCGGAAGAGAGACCCAGTACTTC. It translates to CASTTPSGRETQYF.

The gene calls are TRBV12-3 or TRBV12-4 and TRBJ1-5, with a weak D call TRBD1 (6 bases). CDR3 length equals 13 residues. V was cut by 5 bases and J by 4 bases, with 9 bases left in between. CDR3 DNA: TGTGCCAGCAGTGAAGGGGGAAATCAGCCCCAGCATTTT. Its protein is CASSEGGNQPQHF.

This clone was observed a handful of times. The rearrangement links TRBV25-1 to TRBJ2-7, with TRBD1 identical over 7 bases. CDR3 length equals 16 residues. V dropped 0 bases and J dropped 1; count of bases not matched to a gene: 6. The V gene's germline CDR1 is MGHDK and CDR2 SYGVNS. The CDR3 sequence is CASSEYGGQASYEQYF. The CDR3 nucleotides are TGTGCCAGCAGTGAATATGGCGGACAGGCATCCTACGAGCAGTACTTC.

The CDR3 here is CASSQDWRIEANTEAFF. DNA of the CDR3: TGTGCCAGCAGCCAAGATTGGAGGATAGAGGCAAACACTGAAGCTTTCTTT. This chain uses TRBV14 with TRBJ1-1; no definite D call. V was trimmed by 0 bases and J by 2 bases, leaving 16 bases between them. Germline CDR1 is SGHDN and CDR2 is FVKESK. This CDR3 comprises 17 residues.

This clone was seen more than once but under ten times. V usage is TRBV7-8 and J usage is TRBJ1-2; D is unclear. Trimming pared 1 base from V and 3 bases from J, leaving 6 bases between. Looked up from germline, CDR1 is SGHVS and CDR2 is FQNEAQ. The CDR3 has 13 amino acids. In DNA, the CDR3 is TGTGCCAGCAGCTTAGGGTCCGACTATGGCTACACCTTC. This encodes CASSLGSDYGYTF.

The gene calls are TRBV12-3 or TRBV12-4 and TRBJ2-3; 7 bases line up with TRBD1. The CDR3 is 13 residues long. V shed 8 bases, J shed 4 bases, and the junction held 6 bases outside the gene matches. The CDR3 coding sequence is TGTGCCAGCGGACAACAGGGGCCAGATACGCAGTATTTT. Residues: CASGQQGPDTQYF.

This chain uses TRBV6-5 with TRBJ2-2; no reliable D call. Trimming removed 0 bases from V and 7 bases from J, with 6 bases in between. From germline, CDR1 is MNHEY and CDR2 SVGAGI. The CDR3 loop spans 13 amino acids. CDR3 nucleotide sequence: TGTGCCAGCAGTTACTCCAACTACGGGGAGCTGTTTTTT. The encoded protein is CASSYSNYGELFF.

The chain is built from TRBV25-1 and TRBJ1-6, with TRBD1 identical over 9 bases. There are 16 residues in the CDR3. Germline CDR1 and CDR2: MGHDK and SYGVNS. With 3 bases clipped from V and 4 bases from J, the junction kept 4 bases outside the gene matches. The CDR3 protein is CASSDTGTGYNSPLHF. CDR3 sequence (DNA): TGTGCCAGCAGTGACACCGGGACAGGGTATAATTCACCCCTCCACTTT.

The chain is built from TRBV6-1 and TRBJ1-2; D may be TRBD1 (5 bases). The CDR3 totals 18 residues. Per germline, CDR1 MNHNS and CDR2 SASEGT. V gave up 0 bases and J gave up 3 bases, with 20 bases separating them. The CDR3 is CASSEALRAGPRDYGYTF. CDR3 in DNA: TGTGCCAGCAGTGAAGCGCTTCGGGCGGGGCCGAGAGACTATGGCTACACCTTC.

The rearrangement uses TRBV3-1 (or the pseudogene TRBV3-2) and TRBJ2-7, with D possibly matching TRBD1 (5 bases). The germline V gene has CDR1 LGHDT and CDR2 YNNKEL (reference sequence). With 5 bases removed from V and 3 bases from J, the gap between germline ends came to 14 bases. The CDR3 is 14 amino acids. CDR3 amino acids: CASSRGSSGYEQYF. In nucleotides, the CDR3 is TGTGCCAGCAGCAGGGGTTCATCCGGCTACGAGCAGTACTTC.

This clone was counted between two and nine times. The V gene is TRBV15, the J gene TRBJ2-6; D not resolved. The CDR3 extends over 15 amino acids. CDR1 LNHNV and CDR2 YYDKDF come from the germline V gene (reference sequence). V was clipped by 5 bases and J by 0 bases, with 8 bases between them. The CDR3 reads CATSPRLSGANVLTF. The CDR3 bases are TGTGCCACCAGCCCCCGTCTCTCTGGGGCCAACGTCCTGACTTTC.

Only one count was recorded for this clone. The chain is built from TRBV5-1 and TRBJ2-3; D may be TRBD2 (7 bases). Deletions cut 4 bases from V and 2 bases from J, with 17 bases between. CDR1 is SGHRS, CDR2 YFSETQ, per germline. This CDR3 has 16 residues. Written as DNA, the CDR3 is TGCGCCAGCAGCCCGGGATGGCGGGGGCTCACAGATACGCAGTATTTT. Residues: CASSPGWRGLTDTQYF.